This T cell receptor beta chain appears in the sequencing data of a study of CD8 T cells in Susac syndrome. The RNA, about 0.45 to 1 ug, was put through reverse transcription using random hexamers. TCRdb reprocessed the immunoSEQ multiplex PCR reads with MiXCR, giving one entry per CDR3 protein. The sample contains roughly 200,000 distinct CDR3 sequences, 85% to 95% of which appear only once. CDR1 is SQVTM and CDR2 is ANQGSEA in the germline V gene. The CDR3 runs 14 residues. Trimming took off 6 bases at V and 5 bases at J, with 16 bases between the two ends. The T cells that were sequenced for TCR beta were CD8+ and CD4+ cells from blood.

Sequencing was carried out using CD4+ T cells from PBMCs. This TCR derives from a human donor in good health. The chain joins TRBV29-1 to TRBJ2-2; either TRBD1 or TRBD2 may supply D (5 bases each). CDR3 region: CSVAGARRTGELFF. CDR3 DNA sequence: TGCAGCGTCGCCGGGGCGCGCAGAACCGGGGAGCTGTTTTTT.